What follows are 16 T cell receptor beta chains derived from one specimen sequenced in a study of blood T cell repertoires in COVID-19. Only in-frame clones appear in the TCRdb table, and some are missing; sequencing was by immunoSEQ multiplex PCR. This sample has around 120,000 clones, with almost 80% found just once. The sequencing sample was made of peripheral blood. Source of these receptors: a human donor in a cohort sampled during active COVID-19.

This clone was counted between two and nine times. The chain is built from TRBV19 and TRBJ1-6, with 7 bases matching TRBD1. Unmatched junction bases numbered 15, after V lost 10 bases and J lost 9 bases. The CDR3 loop spans 15 amino acids. Germline V lookup: CDR1 LNHDA, CDR2 SQIVND (reference sequence). Written as DNA, the CDR3 is TGTGCCACCAAAAGCGGCGGGACAGACCGTTCACCCCTCCACTTT. It translates to CATKSGGTDRSPLHF.

There are a few counts of this clone. The chain is built from TRBV4-2 and TRBJ2-1; 13 positions match TRBD2. CDR3 length equals 16 residues. V shed 3 bases, J shed 6 bases, and the junction held 5 bases outside the gene matches. Germline V gives CDR1 LGHNA, CDR2 YNFKEQ. The CDR3 protein is CASSQKTSGGLNEQFF. DNA for the CDR3: TGTGCCAGCAGCCAGAAGACTAGCGGGGGGCTCAATGAGCAGTTCTTC.

The J gene is TRBJ2-1, the V gene TRBV24-1; 7 bases line up with TRBD2. The V and J ends lost 3 bases and 5 bases, in that order; junction bases with no gene match: 9. The CDR3 has 16 residues. Germline loops: CDR1 KGHDR, CDR2 SFDVKD. CDR3: CATSDSEAGLNNEQFF. Written as DNA, the CDR3 is TGTGCCACCAGTGATAGCGAAGCGGGGCTAAACAATGAGCAGTTCTTC.

This sequence joins TRBV7-3 and TRBJ2-2, with D perhaps matching TRBD2 (5 bases). Trimming removed 3 bases from V and 6 bases from J, with 11 bases in between. This CDR3 contains 14 residues. Germline V gene data show CDR1 as SGHTA and CDR2 as FQGTGA. This CDR3 is CASSLGVPPGELFF. CDR3 bases: TGTGCCAGCAGCTTGGGAGTCCCCCCCGGGGAGCTGTTTTTT.

The rearrangement links TRBV6-2 or TRBV6-3 to TRBJ2-3, with a possible D match to TRBD2 (5 bases). This CDR3 contains 17 residues. The germline gives CDR1 MNHEY, CDR2 SVGEGT. The ends were cut back, 2 bases at V and 1 base at J, with 16 bases in the middle. CDR3 DNA sequence: TGTGCCAGCAGTTACCGGAAGAGGGAGTCGGGCACAGATACGCAGTATTTT. It yields the protein CASSYRKRESGTDTQYF.

This chain links TRBV15 with TRBJ2-4; weak D call: TRBD1 (5 bases). CDR3 size: 15 residues. Trimming took 0 bases from V and 2 from J, leaving 8 bases between them. CDR1 and CDR2 (germline): LNHNV, YYDKDF (reference sequence). In nucleotides, the CDR3 is TGTGCCACCAGCAGAGATAGGGGTACCAAAAACATTCAGTACTTC. This gives the protein CATSRDRGTKNIQYF.

The chain recombines TRBV7-8 with TRBJ2-2; possibly TRBD2 for D (6 bases). Germline lookup yields CDR1 SGHVS and CDR2 FQNEAQ. CDR3 size: 16 residues. The ends were cut back, 2 bases at V and 0 bases at J, with 10 bases in the middle. The CDR3 DNA sequence: TGTGCCAGCAGCTTATCGCCGGGGGCGAACACCGGGGAGCTGTTTTTT. It encodes CASSLSPGANTGELFF.

This CDR3 reads CASSGGRETNWDEQFF. For the CDR3, the DNA is TGTGCCAGCAGTGGCGGGAGGGAAACTAATTGGGATGAGCAGTTCTTC. The chain employs TRBV2 and TRBJ2-1; 9 positions match TRBD2. This CDR3 region has 16 residues. Germline CDR1 is SNHLY and CDR2 is FYNNEI. With 4 bases clipped from V and 8 bases from J, the junction kept 12 bases outside the gene matches.

This chain uses TRBV12-3 or TRBV12-4 with TRBJ2-1, with D perhaps TRBD1 (6 bases). The CDR3 has 11 residues. Trimming pared 5 bases from V and 15 bases from J, leaving 14 bases between. The CDR3 DNA follows: TGTGCCAGCAGTGGGACACGCGAAAGGTTCTTC. Its translation: CASSGTRERFF.

The chain couples TRBV7-9 to TRBJ2-1; D ambiguous. Between the trimmed V and J ends, which lost 5 bases and 8 bases, there was a span of 7 bases. This CDR3 spans 11 amino acids. From germline, CDR1 is SEHNR and CDR2 FQNEAQ (reference sequence). In nucleotides, the CDR3 is TGTGCCAGCAGCCTGAACTATGAGCAGTTCTTC. Protein: CASSLNYEQFF.

This clone was recorded once. The V and J genes are TRBV27 and TRBJ2-7, with 10 bases matching TRBD1. This CDR3 comprises 14 residues. After removal of 6 bases from V and 5 bases from J, the junction contained 7 bases not matched to a gene. Germline CDR1 MNHEY, CDR2 SMNVEV (reference sequence). DNA of the CDR3: TGTGCCAGCAGACCGGGACAGGGGCCCCACGAGCAGTACTTC. It translates to CASRPGQGPHEQYF.

The J gene is TRBJ2-1, the V gene TRBV5-1, with D hard to call. V was shortened by 7 bases and J by 0 bases, with 11 bases between the two germline ends. CDR1 SGHRS and CDR2 YFSETQ come from the germline V gene. The length of the CDR3 is 14 residues. The CDR3 DNA reads TGCGCCAGCCGTACTACTGCCTCCTACAATGAGCAGTTCTTC. Protein sequence: CASRTTASYNEQFF.

V and J are TRBV29-1 and TRBJ1-1; 7 nucleotides match TRBD1. Per germline, CDR1 SQVTM and CDR2 ANQGSEA. The CDR3 consists of 11 residues. V lost 3 bases to trimming and J lost 5 bases; unmatched junction nucleotides: 0. The CDR3 loop is CSVDRGTEAFF. The CDR3 nucleotides are TGCAGCGTTGACAGGGGGACTGAAGCTTTCTTT.

The chain has TRBV2 and TRBJ1-5; the D gene is possibly TRBD1 (6 bases). There are 15 residues in the CDR3. Germline V gene lookup returns CDR1 SNHLY and CDR2 FYNNEI. The V gene lost 4 bases and the J gene lost 0 bases, with 10 bases spanning the gap. The CDR3 nucleotides are TGTGCCAGCAGTGGAGGCAGGGGTAGCAATCAGCCCCAGCATTTT. Translating it yields CASSGGRGSNQPQHF.

V usage is TRBV28 and J usage is TRBJ1-2; D unclear. CDR3 length equals 13 residues. Trimming removed 6 bases from V and 2 bases from J, with 10 bases in between. The V gene's germline CDR1 is MDHEN and CDR2 SYDVKM. The DNA for the CDR3 is TGTGCCAGCAGGCTAGGACTGAACTATGGCTACACCTTC. Its protein product is CASRLGLNYGYTF.

The genes are TRBV4-2 and TRBJ1-2, with D tentatively TRBD1 (6 bases). Germline-derived CDR1 and CDR2 are LGHNA and YNFKEQ. The CDR3 spans 15 residues. V was clipped by 0 bases and J by 5 bases, with 13 bases between them. CDR3 DNA sequence: TGTGCCAGCAGCCAAGATTCAGGGGAAGGGTATGGCTACACCTTC. This sequence encodes CASSQDSGEGYGYTF.